These 12 T cell receptor beta chains share one sample of origin, sequenced in a study of blood T cell repertoires in COVID-19. Clones were read by immunoSEQ multiplex PCR, and TCRdb kept only the in-frame ones, dropping some. The top ten hold around 2.5% of the sample, which has over 250,000 clones, roughly nine tenths seen once. Sequences were obtained from PBMCs or T cells enriched from blood (not recorded which). The receptor set was obtained from a man between 60 and 70 years old who had recovered from COVID-19.

This chain links TRBV4-1 with TRBJ1-5, with 7 bases matching TRBD1. With 3 bases clipped from V and 13 bases from J, the junction kept 9 bases outside the gene matches. In germline, CDR1 is MGHRA, CDR2 YSYEKL. There are 13 residues in the CDR3. As DNA, the CDR3 is TGCGCCAGCAGCCAGACAGGGTCCGAGAGTCAGCATTTT. Translated: CASSQTGSESQHF.

This chain links TRBV5-4 with TRBJ1-3, with a tentative D call TRBD1 (6 bases). CDR1 SGHNT and CDR2 YYREEE come from the germline V gene (reference sequence). Deletions cut 4 bases from V and 0 bases from J, with 8 bases between. CDR3 length: 14 residues. The CDR3 reads CASSIQGSGNTIYF. CDR3 nucleotide sequence: TGTGCCAGCAGCATACAGGGCTCTGGAAACACCATATATTTT.

The chain employs TRBV6-5 and TRBJ2-1, with 12 positions matching TRBD2. Germline V gene sequence: CDR1 MNHEY, CDR2 SVGAGI. The ends lost 6 bases at V and 4 bases at J; junction bases unmatched: 4. The CDR3 has 15 amino acids. CDR3 amino acids: CASRRTSGIYNEQFF. In DNA form, the CDR3 reads TGTGCCAGCAGACGGACTAGCGGGATTTACAATGAGCAGTTCTTC.

The gene calls are TRBV19 and TRBJ2-6, with D unresolved. This CDR3 spans 15 amino acids. The V and J ends lost 4 bases and 3 bases respectively, with 10 bases between them. Germline V gives CDR1 LNHDA, CDR2 SQIVND (reference sequence). CDR3 amino acids: CASSTNNGGANVLTF. Here the CDR3 DNA reads TGTGCCAGTAGTACCAACAATGGTGGGGCCAACGTCCTGACTTTC.

The chain has TRBV7-9 and TRBJ1-3; D call uncertain. Germline CDR1 is SEHNR and CDR2 is FQNEAQ (reference sequence). CDR3 length: 15 amino acids. V shed 1 base and J shed 4 bases, with 11 bases lying between them. The CDR3 loop is CASSLGQASGNTIYF. CDR3 in DNA: TGTGCCAGCAGCTTAGGTCAGGCCTCGGGAAACACCATATATTTT.

This clone showed up many times. The gene calls are TRBV13 and TRBJ2-7; no clear D. The CDR3 loop spans 14 amino acids. CDR1 PRHDT and CDR2 FYEKMQ come from the germline V gene (reference sequence). The ends were cut back, 4 bases at V and 5 bases at J, with 15 bases in the middle. CDR3 in DNA: TGTGCCAGCAGCTCAGTAGAGGTGGCGGACGAGCAGTACTTC. Its protein is CASSSVEVADEQYF.

In its sample, this clone was seen once. J is TRBJ2-4 and V is TRBV7-2; a possible D gene is TRBD1 (5 bases). CDR1 SGHTA and CDR2 FQGNSA come from the germline V gene. The CDR3 covers 15 residues. Trimming took 5 bases from V and 1 from J, leaving 12 bases between them. CDR3 loop: CASSPIRAAKNIQYF. The CDR3 region has the DNA TGTGCCAGCAGCCCAATCAGGGCTGCCAAAAACATTCAGTACTTC.

The chain carries TRBV4-2 and TRBJ2-1; 11 positions match TRBD2. Trimming at V came to 8 bases and at J to 10 bases, leaving 13 bases not matched to a gene. CDR3 length equals 15 residues. Germline CDR1 LGHNA, CDR2 YNFKEQ. CDR3 coding DNA: TGTGCCAGCGGGCCGGGTAGCGGGGGGGCCGGCGAGCAGTTCTTC. As protein: CASGPGSGGAGEQFF.

This chain connects TRBV30 to TRBJ1-1, with D unclear. This CDR3 has 13 amino acids. V lost 8 bases and J lost 3, with 16 bases in between. Germline values: CDR1 GTSNPN, CDR2 SVGIG (reference sequence). Written as DNA, the CDR3 is TGTGCCCTGAACCCCAGGTTTTACACTGAAGCTTTCTTT. It is translated as CALNPRFYTEAFF.

The chain combines TRBV3-1 (or the pseudogene TRBV3-2) with TRBJ1-2, with D maybe TRBD1 (5 bases). Germline CDR1 LGHDT, CDR2 YNNKEL (reference sequence). This CDR3 region has 13 residues. Trimming pared 5 bases from V and 6 bases from J, leaving 13 bases between. CDR3 in DNA: TGTGCCAGCAGCGCAGGACATTTTAATGGCTACACCTTC. It specifies CASSAGHFNGYTF.

This clone appeared a single time. The genes are TRBV29-1 and TRBJ1-4; the match to TRBD1 covers 7 bases. The junction had 3 bases not matched to a gene; V was cut back by 1 base and J by 4 bases. Germline V gene data show CDR1 as SQVTM and CDR2 as ANQGSEA. The CDR3 runs to 14 residues. In DNA, the CDR3 is TGCAGCGTTGAAGGGACAGGCGATAATGAAAAACTGTTTTTT. Translation: CSVEGTGDNEKLFF. The full variable domain, with the rest looked up from reference TRBV29-1 and TRBJ1-4, is SAVISQKPSRDICQRGTSLTIQCQVDSQVTMMFWYRQQPGQSLTLIATANQGSEATYESGFVIDKFPISRPNLTFSTLTVSNMSPEDSSIYLCSVEGTGDNEKLFFGSGTQLSVL.

The chain uses TRBV3-1 (or the pseudogene TRBV3-2) and TRBJ1-2; TRBD1 agrees at 8 bases. CDR3 size: 15 residues. CDR1 is LGHDT, CDR2 YNNKEL, per germline (reference sequence). Trimming at V came to 4 bases and at J to 7 bases, leaving 11 bases not matched to a gene. The CDR3 region is CASSLSGQGGSGYTF. The DNA of the CDR3 is TGTGCCAGCAGCCTGAGCGGACAGGGTGGGAGTGGCTACACCTTC.